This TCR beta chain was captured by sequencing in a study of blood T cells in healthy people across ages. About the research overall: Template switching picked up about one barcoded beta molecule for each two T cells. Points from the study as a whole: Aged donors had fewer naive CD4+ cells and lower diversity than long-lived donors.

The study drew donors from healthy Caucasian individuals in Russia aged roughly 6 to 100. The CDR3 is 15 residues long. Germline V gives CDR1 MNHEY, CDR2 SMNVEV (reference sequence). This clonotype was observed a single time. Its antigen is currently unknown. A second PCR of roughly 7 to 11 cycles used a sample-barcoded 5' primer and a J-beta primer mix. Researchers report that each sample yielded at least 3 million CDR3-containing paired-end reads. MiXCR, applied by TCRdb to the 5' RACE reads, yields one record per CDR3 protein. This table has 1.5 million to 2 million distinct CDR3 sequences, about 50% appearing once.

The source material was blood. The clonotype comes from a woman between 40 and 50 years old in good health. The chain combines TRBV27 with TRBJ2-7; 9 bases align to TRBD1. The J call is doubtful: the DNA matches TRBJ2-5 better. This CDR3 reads CASSETGGARKTQYF. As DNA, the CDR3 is TGTGCCAGCAGCGAAACAGGGGGCGCAAGGAAGACCCAGTACTTC.